This T cell receptor beta chain was recorded in a study of blood T cell repertoires in COVID-19. Study background: Spain, Italy and the United States supplied samples that represented acute and convalescent COVID-19.

Germline trimming cut 2 bases from V and 4 bases from J; bases unmatched to any gene: 0. The V gene's germline CDR1 is ENHRY and CDR2 SYGVKD. This CDR3 region has 14 residues. Comments on this clone: Other DNA sequences from this sample encode an identical CDR3 as well.

The assay was immunoSEQ multiplex PCR, and TCRdb's table has in-frame clones only and misses some. The table shows about 170,000 clones, with around 86% occurring only once. The sequence came from a woman over 75 in a cohort sampled during active or convalescent COVID-19. V and J are TRBV10-3 and TRBJ1-5; 9 bases are shared with TRBD1. Sequencing was done on a sample of peripheral blood. CDR3: CAISEGQGNQPQHF. The CDR3 region has the DNA TGTGCCATCAGTGAGGGACAGGGGAATCAGCCCCAGCATTTT.